Presented here are 4 T cell receptor beta chains from one specimen sequenced in a study of T cells after posttransplantation cyclophosphamide. The protocol was immunoSEQ multiplex PCR, while the TCRdb copy is restricted to in-frame clones and leaves out a portion. Observed in the sample are tens of thousands of clones, none of them singletons. The specimen was PBMCs. The origin of the receptors is a woman in her 50s in good health and a related stem cell transplant donor.

V usage is TRBV6-6 and J usage is TRBJ1-1, with D unclear. Germline CDR1 is MNHNY and CDR2 is SVGAGI (reference sequence). Trimming shortened V by 0 bases and J by 4 bases, and 12 bases separated the two germline ends. The length of the CDR3 is 15 residues. CDR3 residues: CASSYSNLPGTEAFF. The CDR3 DNA reads TGTGCCAGCAGTTACTCGAATTTGCCCGGCACTGAAGCTTTCTTT.

This clone was counted ten times or more. The chain employs TRBV10-3 and TRBJ2-7, with 9 bases matching TRBD1. J was trimmed by 5 bases and V by 0 bases; bases with no gene match: 8. This CDR3 has 16 amino acids. CDR1 is ENHRY, CDR2 SYGVKD, per germline. CDR3 sequence (DNA): TGTGCCATCAGTGAGTCGATCCGGACAGGGGTCCACGAGCAGTACTTC. It is translated as CAISESIRTGVHEQYF.

This clone was observed at least ten times. The V gene is TRBV5-4, the J gene TRBJ1-4, with D tentatively TRBD1 (6 bases). Germline V gene data show CDR1 as SGHNT and CDR2 as YYREEE (reference sequence). Trimming cost V 1 base and J 8 bases, with 12 bases left between them. The CDR3 extends over 14 amino acids. This CDR3 is CASSLSGVKEKLFF. CDR3 sequence (DNA): TGTGCCAGCAGCTTGTCAGGGGTAAAGGAAAAACTGTTTTTT. Using reference TRBV5-4 and TRBJ1-4 for the parts outside the CDR3, the full variable domain is ETGVTQSPTHLIKTRGQQVTLRCSSQSGHNTVSWYQQALGQGPQFIFQYYREEENGRGNFPPRFSGLQFPNYSSELNVNALELDDSALYLCASSLSGVKEKLFFGSGTQLSVL.

This clone has a count of ten or more. The rearrangement uses TRBV5-5 and TRBJ2-1; TRBD1 is a possible D gene (6 bases). This CDR3 comprises 16 residues. V lost 0 bases and J lost 7, with 17 bases in between. Germline V gene data show CDR1 as SGHKS and CDR2 as YYEKEE (reference sequence). The CDR3 reads CASSLVGQGNGNEQFF. As DNA, the CDR3 is TGTGCCAGCAGCTTGGTGGGGCAGGGGAACGGTAATGAGCAGTTCTTC.